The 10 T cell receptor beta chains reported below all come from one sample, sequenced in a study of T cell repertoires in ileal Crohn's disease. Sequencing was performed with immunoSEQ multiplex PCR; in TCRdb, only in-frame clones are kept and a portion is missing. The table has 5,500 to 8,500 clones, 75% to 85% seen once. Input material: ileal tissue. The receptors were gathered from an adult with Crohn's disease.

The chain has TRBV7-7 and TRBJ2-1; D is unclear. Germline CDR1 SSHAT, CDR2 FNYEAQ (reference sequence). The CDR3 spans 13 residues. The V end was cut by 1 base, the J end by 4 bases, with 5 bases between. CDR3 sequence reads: CASSLGLYNEQFF. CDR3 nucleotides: TGTGCCAGCAGCTTAGGCCTATACAATGAGCAGTTCTTC.

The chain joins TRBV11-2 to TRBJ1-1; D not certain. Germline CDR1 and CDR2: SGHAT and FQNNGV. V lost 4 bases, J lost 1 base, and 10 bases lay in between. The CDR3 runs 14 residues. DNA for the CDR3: TGTGCCAGCAGCTACTCGGTTGCGAACACTGAAGCTTTCTTT. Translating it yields CASSYSVANTEAFF.

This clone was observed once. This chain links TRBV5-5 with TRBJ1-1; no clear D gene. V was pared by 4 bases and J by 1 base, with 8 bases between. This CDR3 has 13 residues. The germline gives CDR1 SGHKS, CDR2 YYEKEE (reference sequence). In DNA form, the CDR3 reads TGTGCCAGCAGCCTGGGCGAGAACACTGAAGCTTTCTTT. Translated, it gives CASSLGENTEAFF.

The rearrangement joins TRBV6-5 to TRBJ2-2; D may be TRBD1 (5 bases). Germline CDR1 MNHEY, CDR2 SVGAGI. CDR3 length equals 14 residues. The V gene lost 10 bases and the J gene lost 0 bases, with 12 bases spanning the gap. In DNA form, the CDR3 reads TGTGCCACTACCCAGGGCACGAACACCGGGGAGCTGTTTTTT. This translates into CATTQGTNTGELFF.

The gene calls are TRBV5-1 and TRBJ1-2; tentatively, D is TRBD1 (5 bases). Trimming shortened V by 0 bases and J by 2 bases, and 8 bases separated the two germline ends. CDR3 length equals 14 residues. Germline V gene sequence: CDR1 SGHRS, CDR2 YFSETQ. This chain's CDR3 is CASSLADRNYGYTF. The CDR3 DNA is TGCGCCAGCAGCTTGGCAGACAGAAACTATGGCTACACCTTC.

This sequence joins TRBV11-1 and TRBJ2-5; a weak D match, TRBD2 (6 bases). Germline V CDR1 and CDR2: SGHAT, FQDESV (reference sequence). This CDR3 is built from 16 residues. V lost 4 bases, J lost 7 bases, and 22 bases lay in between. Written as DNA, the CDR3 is TGTGCCAGCAGCTGGGAGCCAGCGGGCACCGCGGGGACCCAGTACTTC. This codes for CASSWEPAGTAGTQYF.

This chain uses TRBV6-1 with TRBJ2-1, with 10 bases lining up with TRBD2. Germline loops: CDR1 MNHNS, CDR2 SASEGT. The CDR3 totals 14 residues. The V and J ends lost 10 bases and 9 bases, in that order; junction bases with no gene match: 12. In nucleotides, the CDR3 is TGTGCCACTTGTCAGCGGGAGGGCGAGAGTGAGCAGTTCTTC. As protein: CATCQREGESEQFF.

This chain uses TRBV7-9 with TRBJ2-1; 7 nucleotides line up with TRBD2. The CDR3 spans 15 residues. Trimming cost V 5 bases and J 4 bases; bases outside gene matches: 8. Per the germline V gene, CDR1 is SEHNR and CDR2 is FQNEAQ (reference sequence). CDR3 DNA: TGTGCCAGCAGCGCGAGCGGGATACGTTACAATGAGCAGTTCTTC. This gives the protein CASSASGIRYNEQFF.

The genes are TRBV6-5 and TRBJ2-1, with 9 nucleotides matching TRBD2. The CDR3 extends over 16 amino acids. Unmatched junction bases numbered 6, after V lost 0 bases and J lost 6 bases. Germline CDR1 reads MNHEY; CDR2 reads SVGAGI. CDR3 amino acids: CASSYSWTSDSNEQFF. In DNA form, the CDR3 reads TGTGCCAGCAGTTACTCTTGGACTAGCGACAGCAATGAGCAGTTCTTC.

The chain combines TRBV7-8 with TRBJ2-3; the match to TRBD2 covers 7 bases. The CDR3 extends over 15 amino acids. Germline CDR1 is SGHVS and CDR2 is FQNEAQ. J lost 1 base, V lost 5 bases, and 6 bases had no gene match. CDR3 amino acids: CASSRGGRRTDTQYF. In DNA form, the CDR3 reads TGTGCCAGCAGCAGGGGAGGGAGACGCACAGATACGCAGTATTTT.